A single sample gave rise to the 23 T cell receptor beta chains below, sequenced in a study of control samples from healthy donors and cancer patients (dated by TCRdb to about 2020). The library was built by means of the immunoSEQ multiplex PCR assay. What TCRdb holds here is the immuneACCESS table cut down to in-frame rearrangements. Part of the clones is not present; checked against another copy, under half of the missing clones reflect an unresolved V gene, and the others are unexplained. The sample contains 110,000 or so clones, about 86% of them found a single time. The leading ten clones occupy around an eighth of the sample. The specimen sequenced was blood. The receptors were sampled from a man in his thirties or forties in good health.

The chain combines TRBV24-1 with TRBJ2-2, with 8 bases matching TRBD1. Per the germline V gene, CDR1 is KGHDR and CDR2 is SFDVKD. Trimming took 3 bases from V and 6 from J; bases not matched to a gene: 8. The CDR3 runs 16 residues. The CDR3 DNA is TGTGCCACCAGTGATCCCCAGGGGGCGCTTGCCGGGGAGCTGTTTTTT. Translation: CATSDPQGALAGELFF.

This clone was seen only once. V usage is TRBV5-8 and J usage is TRBJ1-5; tentatively, D is TRBD1 (5 bases). The CDR3 spans 15 residues. Trimming removed 2 bases from V and 5 bases from J, with 14 bases in between. Germline-derived CDR1 and CDR2 are SGHTS and YDEGEE. CDR3 sequence (DNA): TGTGCCAGCAGCTTCAGTCAGGGAGTGGATCAGCCCCAGCATTTT. It translates to CASSFSQGVDQPQHF.

This chain connects TRBV15 to TRBJ2-7, with D perhaps matching TRBD1 (5 bases). The V end lost 1 base, the J end lost 2 bases, and 6 bases lay between the germline ends. The CDR3 is 13 amino acids. Germline-derived CDR1 and CDR2 are LNHNV and YYDKDF (reference sequence). In DNA form, the CDR3 reads TGTGCCACCAGCAGAGTGGGGCCCTACGAGCAGTACTTC. Its protein product is CATSRVGPYEQYF.

V usage is TRBV12-5 and J usage is TRBJ1-4; maybe TRBD1 (6 bases). Germline V gives CDR1 LGHNT, CDR2 FRNRAP. The CDR3 has 14 residues. V lost 2 bases to trimming and J lost 8 bases, with 12 bases between them. The CDR3 nucleotides read TGTGCTAGTGGTTTGAGGGGGGCCGAGGAAAAACTGTTTTTT. Encoded protein: CASGLRGAEEKLFF. The variable domain in full, with the rest retrieved from reference TRBV12-5 and TRBJ1-4, is DARVTQTPRHKVTEMGQEVTMRCQPILGHNTVFWYRQTMMQGLELLAYFRNRAPLDDSGMPKDRFSAEMPDATLATLKIQPSEPRDSAVYFCASGLRGAEEKLFFGSGTQLSVL.

The chain carries TRBV4-1 and TRBJ2-7; TRBD1 agrees at 7 bases. From germline, CDR1 is MGHRA and CDR2 YSYEKL. The CDR3 loop spans 14 amino acids. The V gene end was trimmed by 0 bases and the J gene end by 6 bases; junction bases not matched to a gene: 5. The CDR3 region is CASSQDLDRVEQYF. CDR3 coding DNA: TGCGCCAGCAGCCAAGATCTCGACAGGGTCGAGCAGTACTTC.

The V gene is TRBV18, the J gene TRBJ2-7; D is unclear. This CDR3 region has 13 residues. The germline V gene encodes CDR1 KGHSH and CDR2 LQKENI. The V end lost 4 bases, the J end lost 3 bases, and 10 bases lay between the germline ends. The CDR3 spells CASSLWAFYEQYF. In DNA, the CDR3 is TGTGCCAGCTCACTTTGGGCCTTCTACGAGCAGTACTTC.

The chain combines TRBV5-1 with TRBJ1-3, with D uncertain. This CDR3 contains 15 residues. Trimming shortened V by 0 bases and J by 0 bases, and 7 bases separated the two germline ends. The V gene's germline CDR1 is SGHRS and CDR2 YFSETQ. CDR3 nucleotides: TGCGCCAGCAGCTTGGAAGGACCCTCTGGAAACACCATATATTTT. This sequence encodes CASSLEGPSGNTIYF.

The V and J genes are TRBV10-3 and TRBJ1-6; a possible D gene is TRBD1 (5 bases). This CDR3 has 14 residues. Trimming removed 6 bases from V and 10 bases from J, with 16 bases in between. Germline V gene data show CDR1 as ENHRY and CDR2 as SYGVKD. DNA of the CDR3: TGTGCCATCAGGGGGGACCGCGATGGGTCACCCCTCCACTTT. Protein sequence: CAIRGDRDGSPLHF.

This sequence joins TRBV3-1 (or the pseudogene TRBV3-2) and TRBJ2-3; 9 bases are a match to TRBD1. J gave up 6 bases and V 2 bases, and 6 bases lay outside the gene matches. The germline CDR1 and CDR2 sequences are LGHDT and YNNKEL (reference sequence). This CDR3 contains 15 residues. CDR3 nucleotides: TGTGCCAGCAGCCAACCAACAGGGGGCATCGATACGCAGTATTTT. This translates into CASSQPTGGIDTQYF.

This rearrangement joins TRBV5-6 to TRBJ1-1, with unresolved D. CDR1 is SGHDT and CDR2 is YYEEEE in the germline V gene. The CDR3 is made up of 15 amino acids. V gave up 4 bases and J gave up 4 bases, with 17 bases separating them. The CDR3 reads CASSISWKNGTEAFF. In DNA form, the CDR3 reads TGTGCCAGCAGCATTTCTTGGAAGAATGGCACTGAAGCTTTCTTT. The entire variable domain, with the rest obtained from reference TRBV5-6 and TRBJ1-1, is as follows: DAGVTQSPTHLIKTRGQQVTLRCSPKSGHDTVSWYQQALGQGPQFIFQYYEEEERQRGNFPDRFSGHQFPNYSSELNVNALLLGDSALYLCASSISWKNGTEAFFGQGTRLTVV.

The chain joins TRBV27 to TRBJ1-2; D unresolved. Germline-derived CDR1 and CDR2 are MNHEY and SMNVEV (reference sequence). The CDR3 consists of 13 residues. V dropped 6 bases and J dropped 0 bases, with 8 bases sitting between them. The CDR3 DNA follows: TGTGCCAGCAGAGCATCAGCTAACTATGGCTACACCTTC. Residues: CASRASANYGYTF.

V is TRBV19 and J is TRBJ1-5; D is uncertain. The CDR3 is 14 residues long. Germline V CDR1 and CDR2: LNHDA, SQIVND (reference sequence). Trimming took off 1 base at V and 3 bases at J, with 7 bases between the two ends. The CDR3 DNA sequence: TGTGCCAGTAGTATAGCGAGGGCCAATCAGCCCCAGCATTTT. It translates to CASSIARANQPQHF. Full variable domain (outside the CDR3, taken from reference TRBV19 and TRBJ1-5): DGGITQSPKYLFRKEGQNVTLSCEQNLNHDAMYWYRQDPGQGLRLIYYSQIVNDFQKGDIAEGYSVSREKKESFPLTVTSAQKNPTAFYLCASSIARANQPQHFGDGTRLSIL.

In nucleotides, the CDR3 is TGTGCCAGCAGCTTAGTACGCGGGATCCAAGAGACCCAGTACTTC. It encodes CASSLVRGIQETQYF. The chain couples TRBV7-2 to TRBJ2-5; possibly TRBD2 for D (6 bases). The CDR3 covers 15 residues. In germline, CDR1 is SGHTA, CDR2 FQGNSA. Between the trimmed V and J ends, which lost 1 base and 1 base, there was a span of 10 bases.

This rearrangement joins TRBV7-9 to TRBJ1-2; 7 nucleotides line up with TRBD1. V trimming: 5 bases; J trimming: 4 bases; junction bases outside the gene matches: 10. Germline values: CDR1 SEHNR, CDR2 FQNEAQ (reference sequence). CDR3 length equals 15 residues. CDR3 in DNA: TGTGCCAGCAGCGCACCGACAGGGAACTTCTATGGCTACACCTTC. Translating gives CASSAPTGNFYGYTF.

The chain's CDR3 is CATSGGATLQETQYF. Here the CDR3 DNA reads TGCGCCACTAGCGGGGGGGCCACCCTCCAAGAGACCCAGTACTTC. The chain is built from TRBV5-1 and TRBJ2-5; 12 bases map to TRBD2. CDR3 length: 15 residues. V was clipped by 9 bases and J by 1 base; unmatched bases: 7. CDR1 is SGHRS, CDR2 YFSETQ, per germline.

The V gene is TRBV7-9, the J gene TRBJ1-1; the match to TRBD1 covers 7 bases. J gave up 6 bases and V 6 bases, and 10 bases lay outside the gene matches. Germline-derived CDR1 and CDR2 are SEHNR and FQNEAQ (reference sequence). The CDR3 has 14 residues. This CDR3 reads CASSTGEGSAEAFF. The CDR3 DNA sequence: TGTGCCAGCAGTACAGGGGAGGGTAGCGCTGAAGCTTTCTTT.

The rearrangement joins TRBV11-2 to TRBJ1-4; maybe TRBD1 (6 bases). The CDR3 totals 15 residues. Germline lookup yields CDR1 SGHAT and CDR2 FQNNGV. V lost 5 bases and J 8 bases, leaving 18 bases between the germline ends. The CDR3 nucleotides read TGTGCCAGCAGCCCCCCCGGGGGGCTTGGAGAAAAACTGTTTTTT. Protein: CASSPPGGLGEKLFF. The entire variable domain, with the rest obtained from reference TRBV11-2 and TRBJ1-4, is as follows: EAGVAQSPRYKIIEKRQSVAFWCNPISGHATLYWYQQILGQGPKLLIQFQNNGVVDDSQLPKDRFSAERLKGVDSTLKIQPAKLEDSAVYLCASSPPGGLGEKLFFGSGTQLSVL.

The chain carries TRBV27 and TRBJ2-2, with D possibly matching TRBD2 (5 bases). The CDR3 consists of 15 residues. Germline assignment: CDR1 MNHEY and CDR2 SMNVEV (reference sequence). V lost 4 bases to trimming and J lost 1 base, with 10 bases between them. In nucleotides, the CDR3 is TGTGCCAGCAGTTCGGGTGCGGGGAACACCGGGGAGCTGTTTTTT. This sequence encodes CASSSGAGNTGELFF.

V and J are TRBV5-5 and TRBJ2-1; TRBD2 matches at 9 bases. This CDR3 is built from 16 residues. Germline V CDR1 and CDR2: SGHKS, YYEKEE (reference sequence). The ends lost 3 bases at V and 5 bases at J; junction bases unmatched: 9. CDR3 amino acids: CASSSLFSGGDNEQFF. The DNA for the CDR3 is TGTGCCAGCAGCTCTCTTTTTAGCGGGGGAGACAATGAGCAGTTCTTC.

V gene TRBV5-1 combines with J gene TRBJ1-2; TRBD1 matches at 10 bases. V was clipped by 4 bases and J by 7 bases; unmatched bases: 10. Germline V lookup: CDR1 SGHRS, CDR2 YFSETQ. The CDR3 totals 15 residues. CDR3 nucleotides: TGCGCCAGCAGCCCCCTCGGACAGGGGGAAGGTGGCTACACCTTC. Translation gives CASSPLGQGEGGYTF.

This clone was seen only once. The chain uses TRBV6-5 and TRBJ1-2, with D possibly matching TRBD1 (6 bases). Germline V gives CDR1 MNHEY, CDR2 SVGAGI. V shed 5 bases and J shed 4 bases, with 11 bases lying between them. This CDR3 is built from 13 residues. The CDR3 spells CASSQGFLYGYTF. CDR3 coding DNA: TGTGCCAGCAGTCAGGGGTTCCTCTATGGCTACACCTTC.

This clone was counted only a few times. The chain joins TRBV10-2 to TRBJ1-1; 7 nucleotides line up with TRBD1. V shed 3 bases, J shed 2 bases, and the junction held 6 bases outside the gene matches. From germline, CDR1 is WSHSY and CDR2 SAAADI. The CDR3 totals 15 residues. The CDR3 spells CASSDSRGGNTEAFF. CDR3 nucleotides: TGCGCCAGCAGTGACTCCAGGGGGGGTAACACTGAAGCTTTCTTT.

V and J are TRBV6-2 or TRBV6-3 and TRBJ2-5; possible D gene TRBD2, 5 bases. Trimming shortened V by 6 bases and J by 5 bases, and 13 bases separated the two germline ends. CDR3 length: 13 residues. Germline V gene sequence: CDR1 MNHEY, CDR2 SVGEGT. The CDR3, as DNA: TGTGCCAGCAGCCTAAGTGGACTGGAGACCCAGTACTTC. It translates to CASSLSGLETQYF.